The clone carrying this T cell receptor (beta chain) was counted a few times. Its matching antigen is unknown. This entry is derived from a study of tumour-infiltrating T cells in Burkitt lymphoma. Across the whole study: This cohort included all epidemiological subtypes of Burkitt lymphoma. Survival, overall and progression-free, tracked with productive clonality.

Notes on the study in general: Several public clonotypes recurred in numerous Burkitt lymphoma patients.

This CDR3 is 11 amino acids long. The germline V and J ends were trimmed by 2 bases and 6 bases, with 6 bases remaining between them. Germline values: CDR1 SGHRS, CDR2 YFSETQ. Here immunoSEQ multiplex PCR was the method, and the copy in TCRdb shows in-frame clones only, minus some. The sample carries about 2,500 clones, roughly 15% recorded once. This chain joins TRBV5-1 and TRBJ2-7, with D unclear. This receptor was obtained from a human donor with Burkitt lymphoma. Sequenced: tumor tissue. Here the CDR3 reads CASSFTSEQYF. The CDR3 nucleotides read TGCGCCAGCAGCTTTACCAGCGAGCAGTACTTC.